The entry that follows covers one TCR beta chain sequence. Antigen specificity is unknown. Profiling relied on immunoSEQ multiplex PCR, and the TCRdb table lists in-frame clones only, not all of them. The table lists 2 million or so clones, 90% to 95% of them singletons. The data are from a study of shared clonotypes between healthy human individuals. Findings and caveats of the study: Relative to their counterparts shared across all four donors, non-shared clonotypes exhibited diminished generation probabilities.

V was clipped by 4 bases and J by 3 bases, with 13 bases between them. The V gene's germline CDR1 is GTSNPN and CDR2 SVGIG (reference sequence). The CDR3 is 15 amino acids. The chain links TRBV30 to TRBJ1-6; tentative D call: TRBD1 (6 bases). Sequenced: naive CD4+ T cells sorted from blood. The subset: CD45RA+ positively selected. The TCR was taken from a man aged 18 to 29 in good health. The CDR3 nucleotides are TGTGCCTGGACTTCACAGGGCATCTATAATTCACCCCTCCACTTT. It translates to CAWTSQGIYNSPLHF.